These T cell receptor beta chains were read from a single sample in a study of T cell repertoires in aging, cancer and after chemotherapy. TCRdb reanalysed the multiplex PCR reads using MiXCR and keeps one entry per CDR3 protein. In the table there are 1,000 to 1,500 distinct CDR3 sequences, just under 30% of which are singletons. Sequencing was done on a sample of blood. The receptors were gathered from a human donor with a solid tumor. The CDR3 runs from the conserved cysteine through the conserved F or W. A D gene is named only where the DNA matches it firmly. Clone size is stated in some rows and not others, as once, few, many or a class when expanded.

J gene | V gene | clone size | D gene | CDR3 DNA | CDR3 protein
TRBJ2-1 | TRBV11-2 | few | TRBD2 | TGTGCCAGCAGCTTAGATACAGGACTAGCCTACAATGAGCAGTTCTTC | CASSLDTGLAYNEQFF
TRBJ2-7 | TRBV7-9 | . | . | TGCGCCAGCAGTCCCCGACAGGTACTAACCTACGAGCAGTACTTC | CASSPRQVLTYEQYF
TRBJ2-6 | TRBV18 | . | TRBD2 | TGTGCCAGCTCCTCCGCGGCCGCGGGGGGCGGTGGGGCCAACGTCCTGACTTTC | CASSSAAAGGGGANVLTF
TRBJ2-7 | TRBV25-1 | . | TRBD2 | TGTGCCAGCGCCCATCCGGGGGGATACGAGCAGTACTTC | CASAHPGGYEQYF
TRBJ2-7 | TRBV30 | . | TRBD1 | TGTGCCTGGAGTCTCGGGACAGGGGAACGCGAGCAGTACTTC | CAWSLGTGEREQYF
TRBJ1-5 | TRBV6-6 | . | . | TGTGCCAGCAAAGCGGCGGACGCGGCCCGTCAGCCCCAGCATTTT | CASKAADAARQPQHF
TRBJ1-6 | TRBV27 | . | . | TGTGCCAGCAGTTTACTCCCGGGACCGGGTTCACCCCTCCACTTT | CASSLLPGPGSPLHF
TRBJ2-3 | TRBV20-1 | large | . | TGCAGTGCTAGAGGGGACTTCCAAGATACGCAGTATTTT | CSARGDFQDTQYF
TRBJ1-4 | TRBV20-1 | few | . | TGCAGTGCACGTCCCCCAAGTGAAAAACTGTTTTTT | CSARPPSEKLFF
TRBJ2-3 | TRBV5-5 | . | TRBD2 | TGTGCCAGAAGCCCGGGACTAGTCCCATATACGCAGTATTTT | CARSPGLVPYTQYF
TRBJ1-1 | TRBV5-1 | . | . | TGCGCCAGCGCCGGACGGACGAACACTGAAGCTTTCTTT | CASAGRTNTEAFF
TRBJ2-7 | TRBV27 | large | TRBD1 | TGTGCCAGCAGTCGGACAGGGTACTCCTACGAGCAGTACTTC | CASSRTGYSYEQYF